The next 22 T cell receptor beta chains were all read from a single sample in a study of blood T cell repertoires in COVID-19 (dated by TCRdb to the early 2020s). Libraries came from the immunoSEQ multiplex PCR assay. As stored in TCRdb, this immuneACCESS dataset retains in-frame rearrangements with V and J assigned. A fraction of the clones does not appear; measured against another copy, unresolved V genes explain less than half of the discrepancy, and the remainder lacks a known reason. This sample holds 110,000 or so clones; approximately 85% were observed only once. 5% to 6.5% of the sample goes to the ten largest clones. Sequencing was carried out using peripheral blood. Receptors were obtained from a woman in her sixties or seventies with COVID-19, enrolled during active disease.

The chain carries TRBV4-2 and TRBJ2-1; 12 nucleotides match TRBD2. CDR1 LGHNA and CDR2 YNFKEQ come from the germline V gene. There are 16 residues in the CDR3. With V trimmed by 3 bases and J by 6 bases, 6 bases remained unmatched. In DNA, the CDR3 is TGTGCCAGCAGCCATGGCGCTAGCGGGGGGGCCAATGAGCAGTTCTTC. This sequence encodes CASSHGASGGANEQFF.

The chain is built from TRBV6-1 and TRBJ2-3; TRBD2 matches at 10 bases. V lost 2 bases and J lost 0; bases outside the gene matches: 8. This CDR3 is 18 amino acids long. Germline CDR1 MNHNS, CDR2 SASEGT. The CDR3 DNA follows: TGTGCCAGCAGTGAACTCAGCGGGGGGGCCCATAGCACAGATACGCAGTATTTT. It translates to CASSELSGGAHSTDTQYF.

The chain links TRBV6-6 to TRBJ1-1; 8 positions match TRBD1. Germline loops: CDR1 MNHNY, CDR2 SVGAGI (reference sequence). The CDR3 has 13 residues. The J segment lost 1 base and the V segment lost 6 bases, leaving 1 base of the junction unmatched. CDR3 residues: CASSDRGNTEAFF. CDR3 nucleotides: TGTGCCAGCAGCGACAGGGGGAACACTGAAGCTTTCTTT.

The V and J genes are TRBV13 and TRBJ1-1; no clear D. V was clipped by 6 bases and J by 8 bases, with 16 bases between them. The CDR3 is made up of 13 amino acids. Germline V gives CDR1 PRHDT, CDR2 FYEKMQ (reference sequence). The CDR3: CASSYNRGAEAFF. The CDR3, as DNA: TGTGCCAGCAGTTATAATCGAGGAGCGGAAGCTTTCTTT.

The V and J genes are TRBV6-5 and TRBJ1-1, with TRBD1 matching over 7 bases. The V and J ends lost 11 bases and 3 bases, in that order; junction bases with no gene match: 3. There are 11 residues in the CDR3. CDR1 is MNHEY and CDR2 is SVGAGI in the germline V gene. CDR3 DNA: TGTGCCCGGGACAGCCACACTGAAGCTTTCTTT. Translation gives CARDSHTEAFF.

This clone came up a few times. CDR3 in DNA: TGCGCCAGCAGCTTGACGTTACAGGGGAGTGATGGAAACACCATATATTTT. Residues: CASSLTLQGSDGNTIYF. The rearrangement uses TRBV5-1 and TRBJ1-3, with 7 bases that match TRBD1. V was clipped by 1 base and J by 3 bases; unmatched bases: 10. CDR1 and CDR2 (germline): SGHRS, YFSETQ. CDR3 length equals 17 residues. Using reference TRBV5-1 and TRBJ1-3 for the parts outside the CDR3, the full variable domain is KAGVTQTPRYLIKTRGQQVTLSCSPISGHRSVSWYQQTPGQGLQFLFEYFSETQRNKGNFPGRFSGRQFSNSRSEMNVSTLELGDSALYLCASSLTLQGSDGNTIYFGEGSWLTVV.

The rearrangement links TRBV2 to TRBJ1-1, with 8 bases aligning to TRBD1. The CDR3 length is 15 residues. Germline CDR1 SNHLY, CDR2 FYNNEI. The trim removed 1 base at V and 5 bases at J, leaving 6 bases unmatched. In DNA, the CDR3 is TGTGCCAGCAGTGAAGATGGACAGGGTAGGACTGAAGCTTTCTTT. Translating gives CASSEDGQGRTEAFF.

This chain connects TRBV4-2 to TRBJ2-1; no clear D. The length of the CDR3 is 13 residues. CDR1 is LGHNA and CDR2 is YNFKEQ in the germline V gene. V lost 2 bases, J lost 6 bases, and 8 bases lay in between. CDR3 amino acids: CASSQQLVNEQFF. The DNA of the CDR3 is TGTGCCAGCAGCCAACAACTCGTCAATGAGCAGTTCTTC.

Only one count was recorded for this clone. The chain carries TRBV10-1 and TRBJ2-5; TRBD2 aligns across 12 bases. There are 18 residues in the CDR3. The V and J ends lost 6 bases and 4 bases, in that order; junction bases with no gene match: 15. Germline V CDR1 and CDR2: WNHNN, SYGVQD (reference sequence). CDR3 coding DNA: TGCGCCAGCAGAGCCGGTGCTAGCGGGGGGGCCAGGGGAGAGACCCAGTACTTC. This codes for CASRAGASGGARGETQYF.

With respect to this clone: Additional DNA sequences in this sample encode the identical CDR3. The gene calls are TRBV6-5 and TRBJ1-4; 8 nucleotides match TRBD1. Per the germline V gene, CDR1 is MNHEY and CDR2 is SVGAGI. The CDR3 runs to 14 residues. The junction had 6 bases not matched to a gene; V was cut back by 6 bases and J by 6 bases. In DNA form, the CDR3 reads TGTGCCAGCAGACGACAGGGGTGGGATGAAAAACTGTTTTTT. It codes for CASRRQGWDEKLFF.

Only one count was recorded for this clone. The chain links TRBV9 to TRBJ1-2; no clear D gene. Looked up from germline, CDR1 is SGDLS and CDR2 is YYNGEE. V lost 0 bases and J 0 bases, leaving 9 bases between the germline ends. This CDR3 is 15 amino acids long. In DNA form, the CDR3 reads TGTGCCAGCAGCGTAGCAGGCTTTTCTAACTATGGCTACACCTTC. It codes for CASSVAGFSNYGYTF.

This clone has only one observation. The rearrangement joins TRBV4-1 to TRBJ2-7; 8 nucleotides agree with TRBD1. V was pared by 1 base and J by 3 bases, with 2 bases of the junction left unmatched. Germline CDR1 is MGHRA and CDR2 is YSYEKL. This CDR3 contains 14 residues. The CDR3, as DNA: TGCGCCAGCAGCCAAGGGACAGGGAACTACGAGCAGTACTTC. It translates to CASSQGTGNYEQYF.

The rearrangement uses TRBV4-1 and TRBJ2-2, with 7 bases matching TRBD1. There are 17 residues in the CDR3. Germline-derived CDR1 and CDR2 are MGHRA and YSYEKL. After removal of 1 base from V and 0 bases from J, the junction contained 5 bases not matched to a gene. CDR3 in amino acids: CASSQVGRGPNTGELFF. In nucleotides, the CDR3 is TGCGCCAGCAGCCAAGTAGGTAGGGGGCCGAACACCGGGGAGCTGTTTTTT.

This chain connects TRBV27 to TRBJ1-5; 8 bases map to TRBD1. The CDR3 runs to 15 residues. Trimming cost V 3 bases and J 7 bases; bases outside gene matches: 8. CDR1 is MNHEY and CDR2 is SMNVEV in the germline V gene (reference sequence). Here the CDR3 reads CASSLTQGAWQPQHF. CDR3 coding DNA: TGTGCCAGCAGTTTGACCCAGGGGGCCTGGCAGCCCCAGCATTTT.

V is TRBV27 and J is TRBJ2-3; TRBD2 agrees at 13 bases. The CDR3 is 17 amino acids. Germline assignment: CDR1 MNHEY and CDR2 SMNVEV (reference sequence). With 6 bases clipped from V and 5 bases from J, the junction kept 11 bases outside the gene matches. In DNA form, the CDR3 reads TGTGCCAGCAGCAGTACTAGCGGGGGGGCCCTTGGAGATACGCAGTATTTT. Translating gives CASSSTSGGALGDTQYF.

In DNA, the CDR3 is TGTGCCAGCAAGACGGCAGGGCCTTTAGTCTACACCTTC. This translates into CASKTAGPLVYTF. The chain carries TRBV6-5 and TRBJ1-2; tentatively, D is TRBD1 (5 bases). CDR3 length: 13 residues. Germline CDR1 is MNHEY and CDR2 is SVGAGI. Trimming took off 7 bases at V and 10 bases at J, with 19 bases between the two ends.

The gene calls are TRBV7-9 and TRBJ2-5; D gene ambiguous. CDR3 length equals 13 residues. Trimming took 3 bases from V and 5 from J, leaving 10 bases between them. The germline V gene has CDR1 SEHNR and CDR2 FQNEAQ (reference sequence). CDR3 DNA: TGTGCCAGCAGCTTCAATTCGCGCGAGACCCAGTACTTC. It specifies CASSFNSRETQYF. The full variable domain, rest sourced from reference TRBV7-9 and TRBJ2-5, is DTGVSQNPRHKITKRGQNVTFRCDPISEHNRLYWYRQTLGQGPEFLTYFQNEAQLEKSRLLSDRFSAERPKGSFSTLEIQRTEQGDSAMYLCASSFNSRETQYFGPGTRLLVL.

The chain combines TRBV5-1 with TRBJ1-5; D gene uncertain. Trimming took off 2 bases at V and 2 bases at J, with 11 bases between the two ends. Per the germline V gene, CDR1 is SGHRS and CDR2 is YFSETQ. The CDR3 length is 15 residues. The CDR3 here is CASSFGGLGNQPQHF. DNA of the CDR3: TGCGCCAGCAGCTTTGGAGGGTTGGGCAATCAGCCCCAGCATTTT. Looking up the rest from reference TRBV5-1 and TRBJ1-5 gives the full variable domain: KAGVTQTPRYLIKTRGQQVTLSCSPISGHRSVSWYQQTPGQGLQFLFEYFSETQRNKGNFPGRFSGRQFSNSRSEMNVSTLELGDSALYLCASSFGGLGNQPQHFGDGTRLSIL.

This clone was seen just once. The chain joins TRBV30 to TRBJ1-5; no clear D. Germline-derived CDR1 and CDR2 are GTSNPN and SVGIG (reference sequence). CDR3 length: 13 amino acids. The germline V and J ends were trimmed by 2 bases and 2 bases, with 7 bases remaining between them. CDR3 in amino acids: CAWSFRGNQPQHF. The CDR3, as DNA: TGTGCCTGGAGTTTTCGAGGCAATCAGCCCCAGCATTTT.

This chain's CDR3 is CASSFTSVKDTGELFF. DNA for the CDR3: TGTGCCAGCAGTTTCACTAGCGTGAAGGACACCGGGGAGCTGTTTTTT. V usage is TRBV6-6 and J usage is TRBJ2-2, with 7 positions matching TRBD2. Germline-derived CDR1 and CDR2 are MNHNY and SVGAGI (reference sequence). This CDR3 region has 16 residues. V lost 4 bases and J lost 3; bases outside the gene matches: 8.

The genes are TRBV10-2 and TRBJ1-1, with a weak D call TRBD1 (5 bases). The CDR3 loop spans 13 amino acids. Germline V gene data show CDR1 as WSHSY and CDR2 as SAAADI. The ends were cut back, 6 bases at V and 3 bases at J, with 11 bases in the middle. The CDR3 bases are TGCGCCAGCAGAACCGGGGGGGACACTGAAGCTTTCTTT. It encodes CASRTGGDTEAFF.

The chain employs TRBV7-2 and TRBJ2-3; D perhaps matches TRBD2 (5 bases). The V and J ends lost 5 bases and 3 bases respectively, with 18 bases between them. Germline V gene lookup returns CDR1 SGHTA and CDR2 FQGNSA. The CDR3 sequence is 16 residues long. DNA of the CDR3: TGTGCCAGCAGCCCCCCCCGTCGGGGTGGAACAGATACGCAGTATTTT. It translates to CASSPPRRGGTDTQYF.